This is a list of T cell receptor beta chains from one sample in a study of memory B cells and T cells in multiple sclerosis. Here immunoSEQ multiplex PCR was the method, and the copy in TCRdb shows in-frame clones only, minus some. The sample contains over 35,000 clones, over 70% of which appear only once. For these receptors, no antigen is known. The specimen sequenced was PBMCs from blood kept in culture. Every receptor here comes from a human donor with multiple sclerosis. Each CDR3 is given with its conserved first and last residue. Each record gives: clone size, V gene, D gene, J gene, CDR3 DNA, CDR3 protein. A D gene is named only where the DNA matches it firmly. Clone sizes are given selectively: once, few, many, or a class where the clone is expanded.

clone size: -; V gene: TRBV28; D gene: TRBD1; J gene: TRBJ2-2; CDR3 DNA: TGTGCCAGCAGTCCTAGACCCCTTGGGACAGGGTGGACCGGGGAGCTGTTTTTT; CDR3 protein: CASSPRPLGTGWTGELFF
clone size: -; V gene: TRBV5-6; D gene: -; J gene: TRBJ1-1; CDR3 DNA: TGTGCCAGCAGCCCTCGACAGATCATTCTGGGCACTGAAGCTTTCTTT; CDR3 protein: CASSPRQIILGTEAFF
clone size: -; V gene: TRBV4-1; D gene: TRBD1; J gene: TRBJ1-2; CDR3 DNA: TGCGCCAGCAGCCAAGCGTCAGGGGGCTATGGCTACACCTTC; CDR3 protein: CASSQASGGYGYTF
clone size: -; V gene: TRBV4-3; D gene: -; J gene: TRBJ1-2; CDR3 DNA: TGCGCCAGCTCGAGGGGGGCGGGCTATGGCTACACCTTC; CDR3 protein: CASSRGAGYGYTF
clone size: -; V gene: TRBV5-6; D gene: -; J gene: TRBJ1-3; CDR3 DNA: TGTGCCAGCAGCTTGTATGCTGGTTTCTCCACCATATATTTT; CDR3 protein: CASSLYAGFSTIYF
clone size: -; V gene: TRBV5-1; D gene: -; J gene: TRBJ1-1; CDR3 DNA: TGCGCCAGCAGCTTGGGGTGGGGGGAGAACACTGAAGCTTTCTTT; CDR3 protein: CASSLGWGENTEAFF
clone size: -; V gene: TRBV7-3; D gene: -; J gene: TRBJ2-1; CDR3 DNA: TGTGCCAGCAGCTTAACGGATTCTAGGTACAATGAGCAGTTCTTC; CDR3 protein: CASSLTDSRYNEQFF
clone size: -; V gene: TRBV27; D gene: -; J gene: TRBJ1-1; CDR3 DNA: TGTGCCAGCAGTTTATACCCACCGAACACTGAAGCTTTCTTT; CDR3 protein: CASSLYPPNTEAFF
clone size: -; V gene: TRBV2; D gene: -; J gene: TRBJ2-7; CDR3 DNA: TGTGCCACCAAGTTGGGGGCGGGGGAACACGAGCAGTACTTC; CDR3 protein: CATKLGAGEHEQYF
clone size: -; V gene: TRBV6-1; D gene: TRBD1; J gene: TRBJ1-5; CDR3 DNA: TGTGCCAGCAGTGAAGGGGACAGTATGATCAATCAGCCCCAGCATTTT; CDR3 protein: CASSEGDSMINQPQHF
clone size: -; V gene: TRBV2; D gene: -; J gene: TRBJ1-5; CDR3 DNA: TGTGCCAGCCGGGGGGGGTTTAATAGCAATCAGCCCCAGCATTTT; CDR3 protein: CASRGGFNSNQPQHF
clone size: -; V gene: TRBV28; D gene: -; J gene: TRBJ1-1; CDR3 DNA: TGTGCCAGCGGACCACCAGGGGACGGGTACACTGAAGCTTTCTTT; CDR3 protein: CASGPPGDGYTEAFF
clone size: -; V gene: TRBV30; D gene: -; J gene: TRBJ1-4; CDR3 DNA: TGTGCCTGGAGTGTACGGGGGGTAGGGGAAAAACTGTTTTTT; CDR3 protein: CAWSVRGVGEKLFF
clone size: -; V gene: TRBV28; D gene: TRBD1; J gene: TRBJ1-2; CDR3 DNA: TGTGCCAGCAGTTTTCCCGGCCAGGGGGCCAGGGGCTATGGCTACACCTTC; CDR3 protein: CASSFPGQGARGYGYTF
clone size: -; V gene: TRBV6-5; D gene: -; J gene: TRBJ1-4; CDR3 DNA: TGTGCCAGCAGTTACTCCGCCGCTTACATCGGTGAAAAACTGTTTTTT; CDR3 protein: CASSYSAAYIGEKLFF
clone size: -; V gene: TRBV10-3; D gene: -; J gene: TRBJ1-1; CDR3 DNA: TGTGCCATCAGTGAGTCCGAGGGGCAAGCTTTCTTT; CDR3 protein: CAISESEGQAFF
clone size: -; V gene: TRBV19; D gene: TRBD2; J gene: TRBJ2-2; CDR3 DNA: TGTGCCAGTACCAGGAGGCTAGCGGGGGGAGTCGGGGAGCTGTTTTTT; CDR3 protein: CASTRRLAGGVGELFF
clone size: -; V gene: TRBV9; D gene: -; J gene: TRBJ2-3; CDR3 DNA: TGTGCCAGCAGCCCTGGACTGACCACAGATACGCAGTATTTT; CDR3 protein: CASSPGLTTDTQYF
clone size: -; V gene: TRBV7-7; D gene: -; J gene: TRBJ1-1; CDR3 DNA: TGTGCTAGCAGCTTAAATTTGGGGAACACTGAAGCTTTCTTT; CDR3 protein: CASSLNLGNTEAFF
clone size: once; V gene: TRBV7-8; D gene: -; J gene: TRBJ1-3; CDR3 DNA: TGTGCCAGCAGCTTCGGACAGACCTTTGGGGGAAACACCATATATTTT; CDR3 protein: CASSFGQTFGGNTIYF
clone size: -; V gene: TRBV18; D gene: TRBD1; J gene: TRBJ2-7; CDR3 DNA: TGTGCCAGCTCACCAGTAAGGGGGCAAAGGGCCGAGCAGTACTTC; CDR3 protein: CASSPVRGQRAEQYF
clone size: -; V gene: TRBV5-1; D gene: TRBD1; J gene: TRBJ2-7; CDR3 DNA: TGCGCCAGCAGCTTGGAGGAGACAGGGCCCTACGAGCAGTACTTC; CDR3 protein: CASSLEETGPYEQYF
clone size: -; V gene: TRBV6-1; D gene: -; J gene: TRBJ2-1; CDR3 DNA: TGTGCCAGCAGTGACGTGGACAGAGACAATGAGCAGTTCTTC; CDR3 protein: CASSDVDRDNEQFF
clone size: -; V gene: TRBV2; D gene: -; J gene: TRBJ2-5; CDR3 DNA: TGTGCCAGCAGTGAAGCGCAATACGGTTCGGGACACACCCAAGAGACCCAGTACTTC; CDR3 protein: CASSEAQYGSGHTQETQYF
clone size: once; V gene: TRBV4-1; D gene: -; J gene: TRBJ1-1; CDR3 DNA: TGCGCCAGCAGCCTTCCTCGGGGGACACCAAACACTGAAGCTTTCTTT; CDR3 protein: CASSLPRGTPNTEAFF
clone size: -; V gene: TRBV27; D gene: -; J gene: TRBJ1-2; CDR3 DNA: TGTGCCAGCAGATTTTCTGGCGTAGGCGGCTACACCTTC; CDR3 protein: CASRFSGVGGYTF
clone size: -; V gene: TRBV7-2; D gene: -; J gene: TRBJ2-2; CDR3 DNA: TGTGCCAGCAGCCCCCGGGGGAACACCGGGGAGCTGTTTTTT; CDR3 protein: CASSPRGNTGELFF
clone size: -; V gene: TRBV9; D gene: -; J gene: TRBJ1-2; CDR3 DNA: TGTGCCAGCAGCCTCCGTGGGGCAGCCACGAACTATGGCTACACCTTC; CDR3 protein: CASSLRGAATNYGYTF
clone size: once; V gene: TRBV5-1; D gene: TRBD1; J gene: TRBJ1-1; CDR3 DNA: TGCGCCAGCAGACATCCAGGGGGGGCGACTGAAGCTTTCTTT; CDR3 protein: CASRHPGGATEAFF
clone size: -; V gene: TRBV6-6; D gene: -; J gene: TRBJ2-7; CDR3 DNA: TGTGCCAGCAGTTACGGTAGGGCAACCTACGAGCAGTACTTC; CDR3 protein: CASSYGRATYEQYF
clone size: -; V gene: TRBV19; D gene: TRBD1; J gene: TRBJ1-2; CDR3 DNA: TGTGCCAGTAACAACAGGGGGCTGGACTATGGCTACACCTTC; CDR3 protein: CASNNRGLDYGYTF
clone size: -; V gene: TRBV4-1; D gene: -; J gene: TRBJ2-1; CDR3 DNA: TGCGCCAGCCGTGGGCCGGGCAATGAGCAGTTCTTC; CDR3 protein: CASRGPGNEQFF
clone size: -; V gene: TRBV7-2; D gene: -; J gene: TRBJ1-5; CDR3 DNA: TGTGCCAGCAGCTTATCGGGTTATAGCAATCAGCCCCAGCATTTT; CDR3 protein: CASSLSGYSNQPQHF
clone size: -; V gene: TRBV6-5; D gene: TRBD1; J gene: TRBJ1-2; CDR3 DNA: TGTGCCAGCAGTGGAAGCGGACAGGGGAGAACTGGCTACACCTTC; CDR3 protein: CASSGSGQGRTGYTF
clone size: once; V gene: TRBV7-8; D gene: -; J gene: TRBJ1-1; CDR3 DNA: TGTGCCAGCAGCGATCATGTTGGGGCGACCACTGAAGCTTTCTTT; CDR3 protein: CASSDHVGATTEAFF
clone size: -; V gene: TRBV27; D gene: TRBD1; J gene: TRBJ1-5; CDR3 DNA: TGTGCCAGCAGTTTTTTTGGGACAGGCGATCAGCCCCAGCATTTT; CDR3 protein: CASSFFGTGDQPQHF
clone size: -; V gene: TRBV7-6; D gene: -; J gene: TRBJ2-6; CDR3 DNA: TGTGCCAGCAGCTCGTATACCTCTGGGGCCAACGTCCTGACTTTC; CDR3 protein: CASSSYTSGANVLTF
clone size: -; V gene: TRBV15; D gene: -; J gene: TRBJ2-5; CDR3 DNA: TGTGCCACCAGCAGAGAGCGGGTCCAAGAGACCCAGTACTTC; CDR3 protein: CATSRERVQETQYF
clone size: -; V gene: TRBV9; D gene: -; J gene: TRBJ2-7; CDR3 DNA: TGTGCCAGCAGCGTAGGGGCTTCCCCCCTTTTACGAGAGCAGTACTTC; CDR3 protein: CASSVGASPLLREQYF
clone size: -; V gene: TRBV19; D gene: -; J gene: TRBJ1-2; CDR3 DNA: TGTGCCAGTAGTATTTTGAACTTCTATGGCTACACCTTC; CDR3 protein: CASSILNFYGYTF
clone size: -; V gene: TRBV28; D gene: TRBD2; J gene: TRBJ2-7; CDR3 DNA: TGTGCCAGCAGCCCTGTGGGAGGGGATCAAAACCTAGAGGAGCAGTACTTC; CDR3 protein: CASSPVGGDQNLEEQYF
clone size: -; V gene: TRBV4-1; D gene: -; J gene: TRBJ2-3; CDR3 DNA: TGCGCCAGCAGCCAACAGGGGGGGGGCCCAGATACGCAGTATTTT; CDR3 protein: CASSQQGGGPDTQYF
clone size: -; V gene: TRBV2; D gene: TRBD2; J gene: TRBJ2-1; CDR3 DNA: TGTGCCAGCAGAGGCGGGGGGGCCTACAATGAGCAGTTCTTC; CDR3 protein: CASRGGGAYNEQFF
clone size: -; V gene: TRBV29-1; D gene: -; J gene: TRBJ2-5; CDR3 DNA: TGCAGCGTTACCAGGGGGGGGCAGACCCAGTACTTC; CDR3 protein: CSVTRGGQTQYF
clone size: -; V gene: TRBV5-4; D gene: -; J gene: TRBJ1-5; CDR3 DNA: TGTGCCAGCAGCTTGGATGGGAATCAGCCCCAGCATTTT; CDR3 protein: CASSLDGNQPQHF
clone size: -; V gene: TRBV2; D gene: -; J gene: TRBJ2-1; CDR3 DNA: TGTGCCAGCAGAACCCGGGACCTCCCCCATGAGCAGTTCTTC; CDR3 protein: CASRTRDLPHEQFF
clone size: -; V gene: TRBV5-1; D gene: -; J gene: TRBJ1-2; CDR3 DNA: TGCGCCAGCAGCTTGGCCAGGGTCAGGGACTATGGCTACACCTTC; CDR3 protein: CASSLARVRDYGYTF
clone size: -; V gene: TRBV27; D gene: TRBD1; J gene: TRBJ1-5; CDR3 DNA: TGTGCCAGCAGTCAGGGGGGCAATCAGCCCCAGCATTTT; CDR3 protein: CASSQGGNQPQHF
clone size: -; V gene: TRBV29-1; D gene: -; J gene: TRBJ1-2; CDR3 DNA: TGCAGCGTGCAGGATAACTATGGCTACACCTTC; CDR3 protein: CSVQDNYGYTF
clone size: -; V gene: TRBV27; D gene: -; J gene: TRBJ2-5; CDR3 DNA: TGTGCCAGCAGCCGACTAGGACTGGAGACCCAGTACTTC; CDR3 protein: CASSRLGLETQYF
clone size: -; V gene: TRBV20-1; D gene: -; J gene: TRBJ2-5; CDR3 DNA: TGCAGTGCTAGCGGTGGGGAGACCCAGTACTTC; CDR3 protein: CSASGGETQYF